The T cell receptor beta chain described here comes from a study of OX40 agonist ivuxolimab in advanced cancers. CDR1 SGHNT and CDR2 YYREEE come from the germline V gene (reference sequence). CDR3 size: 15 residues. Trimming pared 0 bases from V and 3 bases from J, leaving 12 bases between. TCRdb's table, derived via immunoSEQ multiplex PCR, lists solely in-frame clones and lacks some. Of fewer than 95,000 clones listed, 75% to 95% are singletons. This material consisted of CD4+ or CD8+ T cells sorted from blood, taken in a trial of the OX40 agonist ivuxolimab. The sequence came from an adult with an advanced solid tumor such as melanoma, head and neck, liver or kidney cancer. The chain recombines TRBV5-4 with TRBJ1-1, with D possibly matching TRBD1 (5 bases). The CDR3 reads CASSLAMGGDTEAFF. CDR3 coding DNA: TGTGCCAGCAGCTTGGCAATGGGGGGGGACACTGAAGCTTTCTTT.